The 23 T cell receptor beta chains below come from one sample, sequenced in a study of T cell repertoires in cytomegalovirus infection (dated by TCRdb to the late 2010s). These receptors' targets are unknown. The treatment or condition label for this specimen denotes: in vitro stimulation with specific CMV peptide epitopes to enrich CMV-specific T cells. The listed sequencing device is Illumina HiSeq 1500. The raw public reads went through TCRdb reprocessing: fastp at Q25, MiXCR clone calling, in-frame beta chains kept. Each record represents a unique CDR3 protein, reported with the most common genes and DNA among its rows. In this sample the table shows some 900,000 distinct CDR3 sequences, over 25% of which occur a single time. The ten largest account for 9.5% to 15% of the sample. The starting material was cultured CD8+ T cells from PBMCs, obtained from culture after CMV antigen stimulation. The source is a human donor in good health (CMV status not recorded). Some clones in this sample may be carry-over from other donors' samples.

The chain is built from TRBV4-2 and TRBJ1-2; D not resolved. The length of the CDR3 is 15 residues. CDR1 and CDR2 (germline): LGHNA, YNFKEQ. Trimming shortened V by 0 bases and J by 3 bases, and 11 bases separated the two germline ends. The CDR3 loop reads CASSQDPIVYYGYTF. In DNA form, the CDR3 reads TGTGCCAGCAGCCAAGATCCCATCGTTTACTATGGCTACACCTTC.

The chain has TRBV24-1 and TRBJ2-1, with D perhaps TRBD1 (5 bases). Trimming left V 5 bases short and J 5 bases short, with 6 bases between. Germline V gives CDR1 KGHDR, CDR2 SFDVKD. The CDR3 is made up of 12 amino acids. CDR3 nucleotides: TGTGCCACCAGTGTAGGGGACAATGAGCAGTTCTTC. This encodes CATSVGDNEQFF.

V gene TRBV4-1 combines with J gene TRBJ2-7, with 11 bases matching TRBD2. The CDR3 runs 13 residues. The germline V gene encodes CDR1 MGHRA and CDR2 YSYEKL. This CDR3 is CASSHTSGGEQYV. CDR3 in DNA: TGTGCCAGCAGCCACACTAGCGGGGGCGAGCAGTACGTC.

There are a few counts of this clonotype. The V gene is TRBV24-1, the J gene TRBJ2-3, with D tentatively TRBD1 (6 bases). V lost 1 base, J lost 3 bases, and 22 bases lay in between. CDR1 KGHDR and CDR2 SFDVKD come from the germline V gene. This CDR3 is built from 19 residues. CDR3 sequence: CATSDFLGTQEGDTDTQYF. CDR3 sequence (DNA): TGTGCCACCAGTGATTTCCTTGGGACCCAAGAGGGGGATACAGATACGCAGTATTTT.

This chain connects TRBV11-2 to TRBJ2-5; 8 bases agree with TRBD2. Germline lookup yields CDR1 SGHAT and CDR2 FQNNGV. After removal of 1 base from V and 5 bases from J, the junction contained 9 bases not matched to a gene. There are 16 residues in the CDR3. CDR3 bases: TGTGCCAGCAGCTTAGCCTCTAGCGGGTGGAGGGAGACCCAGTACTTC. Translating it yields CASSLASSGWRETQYF.

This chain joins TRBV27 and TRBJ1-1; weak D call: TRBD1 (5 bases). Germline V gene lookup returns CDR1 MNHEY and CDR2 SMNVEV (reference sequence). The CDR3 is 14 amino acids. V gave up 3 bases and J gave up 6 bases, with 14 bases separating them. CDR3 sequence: CASSLPGMVAEAFF. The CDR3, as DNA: TGTGCCAGCAGTTTGCCAGGGATGGTTGCTGAAGCTTTCTTT.

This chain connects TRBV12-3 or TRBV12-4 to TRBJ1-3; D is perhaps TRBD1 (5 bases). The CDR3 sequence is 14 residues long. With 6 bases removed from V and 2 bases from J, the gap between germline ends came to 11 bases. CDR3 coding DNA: TGTGCCAGCAGCGCGACAGCGGCTGGAAACACCATATATTTT. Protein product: CASSATAAGNTIYF.

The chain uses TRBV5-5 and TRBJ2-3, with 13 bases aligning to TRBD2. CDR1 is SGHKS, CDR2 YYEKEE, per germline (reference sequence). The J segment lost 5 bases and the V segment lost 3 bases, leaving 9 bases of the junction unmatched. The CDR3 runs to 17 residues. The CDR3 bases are TGTGCCAGCAGCTGGCCTGGACTAGCGGGGGTGGGAGATACGCAGTATTTT. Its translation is CASSWPGLAGVGDTQYF. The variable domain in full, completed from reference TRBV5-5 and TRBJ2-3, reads DAGVTQSPTHLIKTRGQQVTLRCSPISGHKSVSWYQQVLGQGPQFIFQYYEKEERGRGNFPDRFSARQFPNYSSELNVNALLLGDSALYLCASSWPGLAGVGDTQYFGPGTRLTVL.

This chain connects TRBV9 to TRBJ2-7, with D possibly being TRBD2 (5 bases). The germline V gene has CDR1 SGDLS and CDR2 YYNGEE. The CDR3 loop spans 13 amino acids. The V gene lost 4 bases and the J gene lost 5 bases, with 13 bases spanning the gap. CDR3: CASSLPGSHEQYF. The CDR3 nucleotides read TGTGCCAGCAGCCTCCCGGGGTCCCACGAGCAGTACTTC.

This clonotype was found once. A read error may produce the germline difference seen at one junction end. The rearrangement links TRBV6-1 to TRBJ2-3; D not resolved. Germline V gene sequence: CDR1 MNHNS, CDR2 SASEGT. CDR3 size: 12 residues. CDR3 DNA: TGTGTCAGCACTGCCAATCCGGATACGCAGTATTTT. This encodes CVSTANPDTQYF.

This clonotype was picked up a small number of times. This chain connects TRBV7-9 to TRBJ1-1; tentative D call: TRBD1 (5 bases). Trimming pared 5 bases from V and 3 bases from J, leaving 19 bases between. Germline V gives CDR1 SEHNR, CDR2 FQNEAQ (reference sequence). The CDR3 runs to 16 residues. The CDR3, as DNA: TGTGCCAGCAGCCGAGGGCCGTTAAGGGGTGACACTGAAGCTTTCTTT. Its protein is CASSRGPLRGDTEAFF. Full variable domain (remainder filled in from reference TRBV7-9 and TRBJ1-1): DTGVSQNPRHKITKRGQNVTFRCDPISEHNRLYWYRQTLGQGPEFLTYFQNEAQLEKSRLLSDRFSAERPKGSFSTLEIQRTEQGDSAMYLCASSRGPLRGDTEAFFGQGTRLTVV.

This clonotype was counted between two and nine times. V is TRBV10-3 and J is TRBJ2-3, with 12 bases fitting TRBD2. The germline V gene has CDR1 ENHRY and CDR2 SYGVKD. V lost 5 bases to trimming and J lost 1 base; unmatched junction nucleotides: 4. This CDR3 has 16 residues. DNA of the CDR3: TGTGCCATCAGTTCCTGGACTAGCGGGGGCACAGATACGCAGTATTTT. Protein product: CAISSWTSGGTDTQYF.

The CDR3 nucleotides read TGTGCCAGCAGTTCAGGGACAGGGCTACATGGCTACACCTTC. Translation gives CASSSGTGLHGYTF. The V gene is TRBV27, the J gene TRBJ1-2, with 9 bases that match TRBD1. With V trimmed by 4 bases and J by 6 bases, 6 bases remained unmatched. This CDR3 is built from 14 residues. In germline, CDR1 is MNHEY, CDR2 SMNVEV (reference sequence).

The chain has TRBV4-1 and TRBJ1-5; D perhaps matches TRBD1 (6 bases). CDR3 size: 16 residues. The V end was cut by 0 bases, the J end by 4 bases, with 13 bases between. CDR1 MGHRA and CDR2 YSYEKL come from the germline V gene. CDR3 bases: TGCGCCAGCAGCCAAGAGTCACAGGGCCCAAATCAGCCCCAGCATTTT. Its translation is CASSQESQGPNQPQHF.

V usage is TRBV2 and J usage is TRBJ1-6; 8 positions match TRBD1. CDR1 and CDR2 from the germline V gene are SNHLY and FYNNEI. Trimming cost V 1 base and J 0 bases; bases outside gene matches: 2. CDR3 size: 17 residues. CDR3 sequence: CASSEGTGNSYNSPLHF. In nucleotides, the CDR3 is TGTGCCAGCAGTGAAGGGACAGGGAACTCCTATAATTCACCCCTCCACTTT.

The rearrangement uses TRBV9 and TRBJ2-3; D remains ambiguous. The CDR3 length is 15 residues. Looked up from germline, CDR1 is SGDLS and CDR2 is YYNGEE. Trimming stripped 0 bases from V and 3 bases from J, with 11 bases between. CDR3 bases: TGTGCCAGCAGCGTAGGTCTACCGTTGACAGATACGCAGTATTTT. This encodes CASSVGLPLTDTQYF. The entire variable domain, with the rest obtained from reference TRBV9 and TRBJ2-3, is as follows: DSGVTQTPKHLITATGQRVTLRCSPRSGDLSVYWYQQSLDQGLQFLIQYYNGEERAKGNILERFSAQQFPDLHSELNLSSLELGDSALYFCASSVGLPLTDTQYFGPGTRLTVL.

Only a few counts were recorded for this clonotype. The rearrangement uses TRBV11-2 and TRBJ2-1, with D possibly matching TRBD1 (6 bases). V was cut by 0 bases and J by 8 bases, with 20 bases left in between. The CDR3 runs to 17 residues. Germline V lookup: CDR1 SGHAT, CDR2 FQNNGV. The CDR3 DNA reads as TGTGCCAGCAGCTTAGAGTATCGGGGCAGGGGCTCCCATGAGCAGTTCTTC. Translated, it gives CASSLEYRGRGSHEQFF. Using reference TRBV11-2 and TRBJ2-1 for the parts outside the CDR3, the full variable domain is EAGVAQSPRYKIIEKRQSVAFWCNPISGHATLYWYQQILGQGPKLLIQFQNNGVVDDSQLPKDRFSAERLKGVDSTLKIQPAKLEDSAVYLCASSLEYRGRGSHEQFFGPGTRLTVL.

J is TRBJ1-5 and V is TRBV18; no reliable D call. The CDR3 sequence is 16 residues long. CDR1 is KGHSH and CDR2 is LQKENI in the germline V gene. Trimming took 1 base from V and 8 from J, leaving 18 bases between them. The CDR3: CASSPRAVLSDEPQHF. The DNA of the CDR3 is TGTGCCAGCTCACCACGGGCAGTCCTTTCAGACGAGCCCCAGCATTTT.

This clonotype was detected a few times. The CDR3 loop is CASSLSSEYGYTF. CDR3 sequence (DNA): TGTGCCAGCAGCTTATCATCGGAATATGGCTACACCTTC. The J gene is TRBJ1-2, the V gene TRBV7-8; D is undetermined. Between the trimmed V and J ends, which lost 2 bases and 5 bases, there was a span of 9 bases. Germline CDR1 reads SGHVS; CDR2 reads FQNEAQ. CDR3 length: 13 residues.

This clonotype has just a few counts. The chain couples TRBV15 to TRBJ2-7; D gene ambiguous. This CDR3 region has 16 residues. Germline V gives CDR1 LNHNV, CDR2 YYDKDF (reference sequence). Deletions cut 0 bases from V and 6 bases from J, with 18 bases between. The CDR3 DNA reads TGTGCCACCAGCAGAGATCGAACCACACTGCCACGCGAGCAGTACTTC. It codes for CATSRDRTTLPREQYF. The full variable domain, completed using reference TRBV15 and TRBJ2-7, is DAMVIQNPRYQVTQFGKPVTLSCSQTLNHNVMYWYQQKSSQAPKLLFHYYDKDFNNEADTPDNFQSRRPNTSFCFLDIRSPGLGDTAMYLCATSRDRTTLPREQYFGPGTRLTVT.

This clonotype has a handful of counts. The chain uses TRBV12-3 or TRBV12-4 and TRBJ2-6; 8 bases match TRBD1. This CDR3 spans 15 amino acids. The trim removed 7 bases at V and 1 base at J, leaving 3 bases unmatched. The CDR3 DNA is TGTGCCAGCACCCGGACAGGGTCTGGGGCCAACGTCCTGACTTTC. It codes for CASTRTGSGANVLTF.

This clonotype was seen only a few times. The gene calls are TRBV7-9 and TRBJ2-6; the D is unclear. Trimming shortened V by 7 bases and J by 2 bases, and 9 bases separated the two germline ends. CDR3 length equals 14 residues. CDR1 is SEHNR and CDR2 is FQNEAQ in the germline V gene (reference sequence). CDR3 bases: TGTGCCAGCAAGGGCGCTGCTGGGGCCAACGTCCTGACTTTC. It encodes CASKGAAGANVLTF.

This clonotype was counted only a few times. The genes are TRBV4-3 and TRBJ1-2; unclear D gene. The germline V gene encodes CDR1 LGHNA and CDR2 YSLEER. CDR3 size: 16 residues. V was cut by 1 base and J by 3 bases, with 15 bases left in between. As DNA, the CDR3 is TGCGCCAGCAGCCAAGGGAGGGCCGAGGGTTACTATGGCTACACCTTC. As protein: CASSQGRAEGYYGYTF.